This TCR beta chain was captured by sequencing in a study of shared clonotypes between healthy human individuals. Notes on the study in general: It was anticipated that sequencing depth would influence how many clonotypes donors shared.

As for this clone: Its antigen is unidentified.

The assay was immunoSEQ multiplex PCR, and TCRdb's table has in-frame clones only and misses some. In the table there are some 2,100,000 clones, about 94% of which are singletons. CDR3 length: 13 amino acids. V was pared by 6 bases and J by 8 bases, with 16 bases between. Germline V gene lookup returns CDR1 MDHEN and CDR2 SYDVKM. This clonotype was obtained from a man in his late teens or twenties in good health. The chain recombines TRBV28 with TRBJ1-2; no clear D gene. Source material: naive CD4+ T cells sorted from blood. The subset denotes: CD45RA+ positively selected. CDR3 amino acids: CASSPGPPGGYTF. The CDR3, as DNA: TGTGCCAGCAGCCCGGGCCCTCCGGGGGGCTACACCTTC.